Following are 18 T cell receptor beta chains from one sample sequenced in a study of cytomegalovirus exposure and HLA in healthy donors. Primers: 60 Vbeta forward and 13 Jbeta reverse. The table came from immunoSEQ multiplex PCR; TCRdb's copy has only in-frame clones and leaves some out. In total, the table holds tens of thousands of clones. The sequencing input was PBMCs. These receptors were taken from a woman aged 40-49 years in good health and CMV-seropositive.

The V call is TRBV20-1, the J call TRBJ2-7; D is perhaps TRBD2 (5 bases). This CDR3 region has 11 residues. From germline, CDR1 is DFQATT and CDR2 SNEGSKA (reference sequence). Trimming took off 4 bases at V and 4 bases at J, with 8 bases between the two ends. CDR3 in DNA: TGCAGTGCTATACGGGGTTACGAGCAGTACTTC. It specifies CSAIRGYEQYF.

The CDR3 DNA reads as TGTGCCTGGAGTCCAACCGCTTTCGAGACATTCACCGGGGAGCTGTTTTTT. This codes for CAWSPTAFETFTGELFF. V is TRBV30 and J is TRBJ2-2, with D hard to call. Trimming shortened V by 2 bases and J by 4 bases, and 20 bases separated the two germline ends. The CDR3 contains 17 residues. CDR1 GTSNPN and CDR2 SVGIG come from the germline V gene (reference sequence).

The J gene is TRBJ2-7, the V gene TRBV19, with TRBD1 matching 8 bases. The CDR3 is 14 amino acids. V shed 7 bases and J 5 bases; nucleotides not matched to a gene: 10. CDR1 is LNHDA and CDR2 is SQIVND in the germline V gene (reference sequence). The CDR3: CASNSGTGGHEQYF. The CDR3 nucleotides are TGTGCCAGTAACTCCGGGACAGGTGGCCACGAGCAGTACTTC.

V gene TRBV4-1 combines with J gene TRBJ2-7; D is possibly TRBD1 (5 bases). The CDR3 has 14 amino acids. The germline V gene encodes CDR1 MGHRA and CDR2 YSYEKL. Trimming pared 0 bases from V and 3 bases from J, leaving 9 bases between. The CDR3 protein is CASSQDRGVYEQYF. CDR3 bases: TGCGCCAGCAGCCAAGATAGGGGTGTCTACGAGCAGTACTTC.

The chain combines TRBV27 with TRBJ2-7; 8 nucleotides agree with TRBD1. V dropped 4 bases and J dropped 3; count of bases not matched to a gene: 8. This CDR3 is built from 15 residues. The V gene's germline CDR1 is MNHEY and CDR2 SMNVEV (reference sequence). For the CDR3, the DNA is TGTGCCAGCAGTTCCCGGACAGGGTTCGTCTACGAGCAGTACTTC. This translates into CASSSRTGFVYEQYF.

The chain has TRBV4-1 and TRBJ2-1, with 10 bases that match TRBD2. V gave up 4 bases and J gave up 7 bases; unmatched junction bases: 13. The CDR3 is made up of 17 amino acids. The V gene's germline CDR1 is MGHRA and CDR2 YSYEKL. CDR3 DNA sequence: TGCGCCAGCAGCCGGGACAGCGGGAGGGCCGGGGATAATGAGCAGTTCTTC. Protein sequence: CASSRDSGRAGDNEQFF.

The chain has TRBV5-5 and TRBJ2-7, with 12 bases identical to TRBD2. Germline V gives CDR1 SGHKS, CDR2 YYEKEE (reference sequence). Losses at the gene ends were 1 base for V and 2 bases for J; bases not matched to a gene: 13. The CDR3 consists of 19 residues. The CDR3 region has the DNA TGTGCCAGCAGCTTGACGGGACTAGCGGGTACAATGCGTGCCTACGAGCAGTACTTC. The encoded protein is CASSLTGLAGTMRAYEQYF.

J is TRBJ1-5 and V is TRBV4-1, with D unclear. Germline CDR1 MGHRA, CDR2 YSYEKL. The CDR3 totals 18 residues. Between the trimmed V and J ends, which lost 1 base and 0 bases, there was a span of 16 bases. CDR3 sequence: CASSQVYVGGDSNQPQHF. The CDR3 DNA is TGCGCCAGCAGCCAAGTCTACGTTGGAGGCGATAGCAATCAGCCCCAGCATTTT.

This rearrangement joins TRBV27 to TRBJ1-2, with D unclear. Germline lookup yields CDR1 MNHEY and CDR2 SMNVEV (reference sequence). V was clipped by 8 bases and J by 8 bases, with 9 bases between them. This CDR3 spans 10 amino acids. This chain's CDR3 is CASWALGYTF. The CDR3 DNA is TGTGCCAGCTGGGCGCTGGGCTACACCTTC.

Measured by frequency, this clone is medium-sized. The chain uses TRBV5-4 and TRBJ1-4, with D possibly being TRBD1 (5 bases). The V end lost 6 bases, the J end lost 7 bases, and 19 bases lay between the germline ends. Germline V CDR1 and CDR2: SGHNT, YYREEE (reference sequence). The CDR3 loop spans 15 amino acids. The DNA of the CDR3 is TGTGCCAGCACCATCATGACAGTGGGTGGTGAAAAACTGTTTTTT. Protein product: CASTIMTVGGEKLFF.

This chain links TRBV29-1 with TRBJ2-5; D gene unclear. The germline V gene has CDR1 SQVTM and CDR2 ANQGSEA. This CDR3 has 12 amino acids. Deletions cut 4 bases from V and 3 bases from J, with 9 bases between. In nucleotides, the CDR3 is TGCAGCGTTGGGGCAGTTGAAGAGACCCAGTACTTC. It codes for CSVGAVEETQYF.

The chain carries TRBV7-2 and TRBJ2-1, with a tentative D call TRBD2 (6 bases). The CDR3 contains 14 residues. Germline loops: CDR1 SGHTA, CDR2 FQGNSA. Trimming stripped 3 bases from V and 6 bases from J, with 12 bases between. The CDR3 DNA follows: TGTGCCAGCAGCTTCCTAGCGAATAGCAATGAGCAGTTCTTC. Encoded protein: CASSFLANSNEQFF.

CDR3 nucleotides: TGTGCCAGCAGTGGAGGGCTAGCGGGAGCCGGGTACGAGCAGTACTTC. It translates to CASSGGLAGAGYEQYF. The rearrangement uses TRBV2 and TRBJ2-7; 10 bases fit TRBD2. CDR3 size: 16 residues. Germline CDR1 SNHLY, CDR2 FYNNEI. Trimming at V came to 4 bases and at J to 4 bases, leaving 10 bases not matched to a gene.

V and J are TRBV7-8 and TRBJ2-2, with 9 bases fitting TRBD2. V gave up 5 bases and J gave up 2 bases; unmatched junction bases: 9. CDR1 and CDR2 from the germline V gene are SGHVS and FQNEAQ. The CDR3 sequence is 17 residues long. The CDR3 here is CASSPSGLAINTGELFF. CDR3 DNA sequence: TGTGCCAGCAGCCCCTCAGGACTAGCGATCAACACCGGGGAGCTGTTTTTT. The full variable domain, with the rest looked up from reference TRBV7-8 and TRBJ2-2, is GAGVSQSPRYKVAKRGQDVALRCDPISGHVSLFWYQQALGQGPEFLTYFQNEAQLDKSGLPSDRFFAERPEGSVSTLKIQRTQQEDSAVYLCASSPSGLAINTGELFFGEGSRLTVL.

J is TRBJ2-1 and V is TRBV2; TRBD2 aligns across 7 bases. This CDR3 spans 15 amino acids. V lost 6 bases and J lost 5; bases outside the gene matches: 10. The germline CDR1 and CDR2 sequences are SNHLY and FYNNEI. The CDR3 nucleotides read TGTGCCAGCAGCTTCCTAGCGGCCCCCGACAATGAGCAGTTCTTC. Amino acid sequence: CASSFLAAPDNEQFF.

The rearrangement links TRBV11-1 to TRBJ2-3; D call uncertain. Trimming cost V 5 bases and J 0 bases, with 3 bases left between them. There are 12 residues in the CDR3. CDR1 and CDR2 from the germline V gene are SGHAT and FQDESV (reference sequence). DNA of the CDR3: TGTGCCAGCAGCACTAGCACAGATACGCAGTATTTT. This encodes CASSTSTDTQYF.

To note about this clone: An end of the junction does not agree with germline; a read error may underlie this. J is TRBJ1-1 and V is TRBV4-2, with 7 bases that match TRBD1. The CDR3 loop spans 14 amino acids. The germline V gene encodes CDR1 LGHNA and CDR2 YNFKEQ. The CDR3 nucleotides read TGTGCCAGCAGCCAAGAAGGGGGCAGGACTGAAGATTTCTTT. Its translation is CASSQEGGRTEDFF.

The chain has TRBV6-5 and TRBJ2-3, with D perhaps TRBD2 (5 bases). Germline values: CDR1 MNHEY, CDR2 SVGAGI. Trimming took 10 bases from V and 3 from J, leaving 17 bases between them. The CDR3 spans 14 residues. CDR3 bases: TGTGCCACCAAGAGGGTTTTGTTTACAGATACGCAGTATTTT. Its protein product is CATKRVLFTDTQYF.